What follows describes a single TCR beta chain. Using immunoSEQ multiplex PCR, the repertoire was profiled, and TCRdb retains in-frame clones only, with some absent. The sample yields 350,000 to 500,000 clones, 70% to 90% seen once. Germline lookup yields CDR1 SGDLS and CDR2 YYNGEE. The V gene lost 2 bases and the J gene lost 1 base, with 12 bases spanning the gap. This CDR3 comprises 15 residues. The data are from a study of Ad26.COV2.S vaccination and SARS-CoV-2 variants. The treatment is: around 19 received Ad26.COV2.S at low or high dose, single or two shots; roughly five received placebo; per-sample allocation not given. Sampling occurred on day 63 after the first vaccine or placebo injection.

The V and J genes are TRBV9 and TRBJ1-2; D ambiguous. The sequence came from a person between 18 and 60 years old who received the Ad26.COV2.S COVID-19 vaccine or a placebo. The specimen was peripheral blood, collected in a trial of Ad26.COV2.S vaccine versus placebo. The CDR3 DNA sequence: TGTGCCAGCAGCGTGGGAGATCTTCTTAACTATGGCTACACCTTC. It specifies CASSVGDLLNYGYTF.